The 10 T cell receptor beta chains below were found in one sample sequenced in a study of T cells in localized non-small cell lung cancer. TCRdb's table, derived via immunoSEQ multiplex PCR, lists solely in-frame clones and lacks some. The profile shows roughly 34,000 clones, around 90% of them singletons. The sample consisted of peripheral blood mononuclear cells, taken before any cancer treatment. These TCRs come from a man aged 35 to 69 with stage III lung adenocarcinoma.

Only a few counts were recorded for this clone. The genes are TRBV7-3 and TRBJ1-2; weak D call: TRBD1 (6 bases). Trimming cost V 5 bases and J 13 bases, with 20 bases left between them. The germline V gene encodes CDR1 SGHTA and CDR2 FQGTGA. This CDR3 region has 13 residues. The CDR3 DNA reads as TGTGCCAGCAGCATACAACCGGGACATCAAAGCACCTTC. It is translated as CASSIQPGHQSTF.

The chain recombines TRBV5-1 with TRBJ2-5; 11 positions match TRBD2. The CDR3 is 16 residues long. J was trimmed by 2 bases and V by 1 base; bases with no gene match: 4. Germline CDR1 reads SGHRS; CDR2 reads YFSETQ. In nucleotides, the CDR3 is TGCGCCAGCAGCTTGAGTTCTAGCGGGGGGCAAGAGACCCAGTACTTC. It translates to CASSLSSSGGQETQYF. Filled out from reference TRBV5-1 and TRBJ2-5, the complete variable domain reads KAGVTQTPRYLIKTRGQQVTLSCSPISGHRSVSWYQQTPGQGLQFLFEYFSETQRNKGNFPGRFSGRQFSNSRSEMNVSTLELGDSALYLCASSLSSSGGQETQYFGPGTRLLVL.

The V and J genes are TRBV5-1 and TRBJ1-1; 7 nucleotides align to TRBD1. V was pared by 0 bases and J by 7 bases, with 3 bases of the junction left unmatched. The CDR3 contains 13 residues. Germline values: CDR1 SGHRS, CDR2 YFSETQ. The CDR3 DNA sequence: TGCGCCAGCAGCTTGGGACAGGGTCTTGAAGCTTTCTTT. It yields the protein CASSLGQGLEAFF. Combining the CDR3 with reference TRBV5-1 and TRBJ1-1 gives the whole variable domain KAGVTQTPRYLIKTRGQQVTLSCSPISGHRSVSWYQQTPGQGLQFLFEYFSETQRNKGNFPGRFSGRQFSNSRSEMNVSTLELGDSALYLCASSLGQGLEAFFGQGTRLTVV.

V usage is TRBV4-3 and J usage is TRBJ2-3; TRBD2 matches 13 bases. The CDR3 extends over 20 amino acids. Germline CDR1 and CDR2: LGHNA and YSLEER. V trimming: 0 bases; J trimming: 3 bases; junction bases outside the gene matches: 12. The CDR3 DNA follows: TGCGCCAGCAGCCAAGATTTGCCCACCGGGACTAGCGGGGAAACAGATACGCAGTATTTT. Translation: CASSQDLPTGTSGETDTQYF.

This sequence joins TRBV5-8 and TRBJ2-3, with D perhaps matching TRBD2 (5 bases). From germline, CDR1 is SGHTS and CDR2 YDEGEE. The CDR3 consists of 16 residues. V gave up 2 bases and J gave up 0 bases, with 13 bases separating them. The CDR3 sequence: CASSLEGTPSTDTQYF. CDR3 in DNA: TGTGCCAGCAGCTTAGAGGGAACCCCGAGCACAGATACGCAGTATTTT.

This rearrangement joins TRBV6-4 to TRBJ1-2; D is unresolved. CDR3 size: 13 residues. Germline lookup yields CDR1 MRHNA and CDR2 SNTAGT. Trimming removed 6 bases at V and 5 bases at J, with 13 bases between. CDR3 region: CASRPREGYGYTF. CDR3 nucleotides: TGTGCCAGCAGGCCCCGGGAGGGATATGGCTACACCTTC.

This sequence joins TRBV6-5 and TRBJ2-6; D unresolved. Deletions cut 5 bases from V and 0 bases from J, with 5 bases between. Germline loops: CDR1 MNHEY, CDR2 SVGAGI. The CDR3 consists of 14 residues. The CDR3 loop is CASSGSSGANVLTF. Here the CDR3 DNA reads TGTGCCAGCAGTGGAAGCTCTGGGGCCAACGTCCTGACTTTC.

The rearrangement joins TRBV10-3 to TRBJ2-3; weak D call: TRBD2 (5 bases). V gave up 3 bases and J gave up 5 bases, with 6 bases separating them. The germline V gene encodes CDR1 ENHRY and CDR2 SYGVKD. The CDR3 covers 12 residues. CDR3 residues: CAISDREDTQYF. The CDR3 nucleotides read TGTGCCATCAGTGATCGGGAAGATACGCAGTATTTT.

The V and J genes are TRBV12-5 and TRBJ2-3; 11 bases line up with TRBD1. This CDR3 has 15 amino acids. Germline V CDR1 and CDR2: LGHNT, FRNRAP. With V trimmed by 6 bases and J by 6 bases, 8 bases remained unmatched. As DNA, the CDR3 is TGTGCTAGTGGCCCCGGGACAGGGGGATTGGATACGCAGTATTTT. It translates to CASGPGTGGLDTQYF.

V gene TRBV7-9 combines with J gene TRBJ2-1; D might be TRBD2 (6 bases). Germline CDR1 SEHNR, CDR2 FQNEAQ (reference sequence). The length of the CDR3 is 13 residues. V shed 5 bases and J shed 12 bases, with 17 bases lying between them. The CDR3 here is CASSQSGRSWQFF. The CDR3 bases are TGTGCCAGCAGCCAAAGCGGGCGGTCGTGGCAGTTCTTC. The whole variable domain, filled in from reference TRBV7-9 and TRBJ2-1, reads DTGVSQNPRHKITKRGQNVTFRCDPISEHNRLYWYRQTLGQGPEFLTYFQNEAQLEKSRLLSDRFSAERPKGSFSTLEIQRTEQGDSAMYLCASSQSGRSWQFFGPGTRLTVL.